This T cell receptor (beta chain) was identified in a study of T cells after yellow fever vaccination. They built TCR cDNA with 5'RACE template switching, a step that put in a universal primer site and UMIs. Each CDR3 protein is one row after TCRdb ran MiXCR on the 5' RACE reads. The profile shows 200,000 to 300,000 distinct CDR3 sequences, 10% to 15% of them singletons. A note on this clonotype: The antigen remains unidentified.

The study's findings and limits: CD4 and CD8 compartments shared a small share of clonotypes, likely from convergent recombination.

The length of the CDR3 is 17 residues. From germline, CDR1 is KGHSH and CDR2 LQKENI. Trimming removed 4 bases at V and 1 base at J, with 16 bases between. The V gene is TRBV18, the J gene TRBJ2-2; D may correspond to TRBD1 or TRBD2 (5 bases each). The sequence was obtained from a young man who received the YFV17D yellow fever vaccine. Sequencing was performed on CD4+ T cells sorted from PBMCs, taken 45 days after the yellow fever booster vaccination. The CDR3 protein is CASSRARAGLNTGELFF. CDR3 DNA sequence: TGTGCCAGCTCACGAGCCAGGGCCGGACTGAACACCGGGGAGCTGTTTTTT.